This T cell receptor (beta chain) was found in a study of sequential checkpoint blockade in melanoma. Study-level background: Randomization was 1:1 between first-line nivolumab→ipilimumab and ipilimumab→nivolumab.

Treatment defined: randomized to nivolumab then ipilimumab (arm A) or the reverse (arm B). Sorted cells were live CD3+CD8+, lacking CD19 and CD56, from PBMCs. Sequenced by immunoSEQ multiplex PCR; TCRdb stores in-frame clones only, minus some. Altogether tens of thousands of clones are present, approximately 71% being singletons, with the ten largest covering under 20%. CDR1 is LNHDA, CDR2 SQIVND, per germline (reference sequence). This CDR3 contains 13 residues. Trimming shortened V by 1 base and J by 6 bases, and 9 bases separated the two germline ends. V gene TRBV19 combines with J gene TRBJ1-2; D uncertain. The receptor's source is a human donor with melanoma. Here the sequenced sample was CD8+ T cells sorted from blood (inferred from file names), taken from a patient given nivolumab and ipilimumab in sequence. This CDR3 is CASSIGWRDGYTF. The CDR3 DNA follows: TGTGCCAGTAGTATAGGATGGAGGGATGGCTACACCTTC.